These 6 T cell receptor beta chains were sequenced from one sample in a study of cytomegalovirus exposure and HLA in healthy donors. With 60 Vbeta and 13 Jbeta primers, the PCR was carried out. The table came from immunoSEQ multiplex PCR; TCRdb's copy has only in-frame clones and leaves some out. The table lists 65,000 to 95,000 clones, around four fifths of them singletons. Sequenced input: PBMCs. The origin of the receptors is a male donor in good health and CMV-seropositive.

In this sample, this clone turned up once. This chain links TRBV18 with TRBJ1-1; D is possibly TRBD1 (5 bases). Trimming pared 4 bases from V and 5 bases from J, leaving 11 bases between. The CDR3 covers 13 residues. Germline V gene sequence: CDR1 KGHSH, CDR2 LQKENI. The CDR3 sequence is CASSLSKGTEAFF. The CDR3, as DNA: TGTGCCAGCTCACTCTCGAAGGGGACTGAAGCTTTCTTT.

The chain has TRBV6-1 and TRBJ2-7, with D possibly matching TRBD2 (5 bases). The CDR3 sequence is 15 residues long. The ends were cut back, 1 base at V and 1 base at J, with 11 bases in the middle. The germline CDR1 and CDR2 sequences are MNHNS and SASEGT. The CDR3 here is CASSEGLGGSYEQYF. DNA for the CDR3: TGTGCCAGCAGTGAAGGGCTAGGAGGTTCCTACGAGCAGTACTTC.

The chain couples TRBV27 to TRBJ2-1; 8 nucleotides match TRBD2. V lost 5 bases to trimming and J lost 8 bases; unmatched junction nucleotides: 14. The CDR3 is made up of 16 amino acids. Looked up from germline, CDR1 is MNHEY and CDR2 is SMNVEV (reference sequence). The CDR3 here is CASSLLAGQLFDEQFF. The DNA for the CDR3 is TGTGCCAGCAGTCTTCTAGCGGGCCAGCTATTCGATGAGCAGTTCTTC.

V gene TRBV11-2 combines with J gene TRBJ2-3; 13 nucleotides line up with TRBD2. This CDR3 has 16 residues. Germline CDR1 SGHAT, CDR2 FQNNGV. With 5 bases clipped from V and 5 bases from J, the junction kept 7 bases outside the gene matches. The CDR3 is CASSITSGRAQDTQYF. CDR3 nucleotide sequence: TGTGCCAGCAGCATAACTAGCGGGAGGGCCCAAGATACGCAGTATTTT.

V is TRBV10-3 and J is TRBJ2-3; the match to TRBD2 covers 8 bases. The CDR3 is 16 amino acids. The germline gives CDR1 ENHRY, CDR2 SYGVKD. Unmatched junction bases numbered 12, after V lost 8 bases and J lost 2 bases. CDR3: CAIGALTSGFTDTQYF. CDR3 DNA: TGTGCCATCGGTGCCCTAACTAGCGGATTCACAGATACGCAGTATTTT.

The V gene is TRBV28, the J gene TRBJ1-3; weak D call: TRBD1 (5 bases). Germline V gene sequence: CDR1 MDHEN, CDR2 SYDVKM. The germline V and J ends were trimmed by 6 bases and 2 bases, with 11 bases remaining between them. The CDR3 sequence is 14 residues long. The CDR3 sequence: CASRGREAGNTIYF. DNA for the CDR3: TGTGCCAGCAGAGGCAGGGAAGCTGGAAACACCATATATTTT. The whole variable domain, remainder taken from reference TRBV28 and TRBJ1-3, is DVKVTQSSRYLVKRTGEKVFLECVQDMDHENMFWYRQDPGLGLRLIYFSYDVKMKEKGDIPEGYSVSREKKERFSLILESASTNQTSMYLCASRGREAGNTIYFGEGSWLTVV.